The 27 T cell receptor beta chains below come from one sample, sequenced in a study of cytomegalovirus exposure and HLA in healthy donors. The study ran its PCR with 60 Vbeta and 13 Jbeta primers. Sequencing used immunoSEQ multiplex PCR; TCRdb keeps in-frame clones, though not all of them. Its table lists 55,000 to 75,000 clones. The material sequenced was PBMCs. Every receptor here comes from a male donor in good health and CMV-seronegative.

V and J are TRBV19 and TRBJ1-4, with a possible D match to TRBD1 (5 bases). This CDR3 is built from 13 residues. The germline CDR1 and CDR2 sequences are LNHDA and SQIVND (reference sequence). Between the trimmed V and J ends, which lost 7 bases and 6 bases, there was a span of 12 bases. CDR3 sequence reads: CASNRGSDEKLFF. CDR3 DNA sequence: TGTGCCAGTAATCGGGGGTCGGATGAAAAACTGTTTTTT.

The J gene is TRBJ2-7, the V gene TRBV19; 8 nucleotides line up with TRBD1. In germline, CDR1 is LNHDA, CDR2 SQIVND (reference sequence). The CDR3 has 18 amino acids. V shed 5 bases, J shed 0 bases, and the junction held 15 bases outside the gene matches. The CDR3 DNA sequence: TGTGCCAGTAGTCTAGCCGCCACGCCGACAGGGGTCTCCTACGAGCAGTACTTC. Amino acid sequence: CASSLAATPTGVSYEQYF.

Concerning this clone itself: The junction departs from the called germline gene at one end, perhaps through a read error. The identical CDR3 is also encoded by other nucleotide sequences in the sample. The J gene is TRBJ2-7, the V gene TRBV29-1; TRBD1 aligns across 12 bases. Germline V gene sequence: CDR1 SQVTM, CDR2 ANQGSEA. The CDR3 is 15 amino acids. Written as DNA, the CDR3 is TGCAGCGTCCTCTTCCCCGGGACAGGGGGCCGCGAGCAATACTTC. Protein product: CSVLFPGTGGREQYF.

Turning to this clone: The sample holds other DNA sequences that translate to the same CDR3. In nucleotides, the CDR3 is TGTGCCTACACAGCGGAACTAAGCTCCTATAATTCACCCCTCCACTTT. Protein sequence: CAYTAELSSYNSPLHF. The chain combines TRBV30 with TRBJ1-6, with no clear D. The CDR3 loop spans 16 amino acids. Germline V gene sequence: CDR1 GTSNPN, CDR2 SVGIG (reference sequence). V was cut by 7 bases and J by 0 bases, with 16 bases left in between. The full variable domain, its missing parts supplied by reference TRBV30 and TRBJ1-6, is SQTIHQWPATLVQPVGSPLSLECTVEGTSNPNLYWYRQAAGRGLQLLFYSVGIGQISSEVPQNLSASRPQDRQFILSSKKLLLSDSGFYLCAYTAELSSYNSPLHFGNGTRLTVT.

CDR3 bases: TGTGCCAGCTCACCATCCTCGGGACACCTGAACACTGAAGCTTTCTTT. Encoded protein: CASSPSSGHLNTEAFF. This sequence joins TRBV18 and TRBJ1-1; D perhaps matches TRBD1 (6 bases). Trimming took 2 bases from V and 0 from J, leaving 13 bases between them. The CDR3 is made up of 16 amino acids. Germline CDR1 is KGHSH and CDR2 is LQKENI.

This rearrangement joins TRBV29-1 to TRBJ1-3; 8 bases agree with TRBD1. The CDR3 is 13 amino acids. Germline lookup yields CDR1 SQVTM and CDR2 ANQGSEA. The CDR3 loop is CRAPGGAGNTIYF. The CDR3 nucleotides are TGCAGAGCCCCAGGGGGCGCGGGAAACACCATATATTTT. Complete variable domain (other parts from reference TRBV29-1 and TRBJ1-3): SAVISQKPSRDICQRGTSLTIQCQVDSQVTMMFWYRQQPGQSLTLIATANQGSEATYESGFVIDKFPISRPNLTFSTLTVSNMSPEDSSIYLCRAPGGAGNTIYFGEGSWLTVV.

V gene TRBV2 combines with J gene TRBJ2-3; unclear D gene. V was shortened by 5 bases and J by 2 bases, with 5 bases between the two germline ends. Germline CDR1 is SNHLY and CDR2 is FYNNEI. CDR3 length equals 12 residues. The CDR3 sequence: CASSPDTDTQYF. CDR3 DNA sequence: TGTGCCAGCAGTCCAGACACAGATACGCAGTATTTT.

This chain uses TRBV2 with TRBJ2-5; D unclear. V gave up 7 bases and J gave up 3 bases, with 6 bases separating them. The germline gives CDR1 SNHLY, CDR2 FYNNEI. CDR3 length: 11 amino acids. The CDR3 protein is CASKQEETQYF. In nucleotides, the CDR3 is TGTGCCAGCAAGCAGGAAGAGACCCAGTACTTC. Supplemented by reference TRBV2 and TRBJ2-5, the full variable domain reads EPEVTQTPSHQVTQMGQEVILRCVPISNHLYFYWYRQILGQKVEFLVSFYNNEISEKSEIFDDQFSVERPDGSNFTLKIRSTKLEDSAMYFCASKQEETQYFGPGTRLLVL.

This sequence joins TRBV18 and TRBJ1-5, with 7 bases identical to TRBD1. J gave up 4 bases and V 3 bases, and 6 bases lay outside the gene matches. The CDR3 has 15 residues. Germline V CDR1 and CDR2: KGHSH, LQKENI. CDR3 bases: TGTGCCAGCTCACCCAAGGCACAGGGGAATCAGCCCCAGCATTTT. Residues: CASSPKAQGNQPQHF.

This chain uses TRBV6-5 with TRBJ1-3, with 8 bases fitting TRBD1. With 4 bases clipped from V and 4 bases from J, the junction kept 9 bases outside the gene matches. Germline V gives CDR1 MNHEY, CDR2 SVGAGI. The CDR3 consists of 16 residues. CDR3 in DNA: TGTGCCAGCAGTTCCATAGGGACAGGTTCCGGAAACACCATATATTTT. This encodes CASSSIGTGSGNTIYF.

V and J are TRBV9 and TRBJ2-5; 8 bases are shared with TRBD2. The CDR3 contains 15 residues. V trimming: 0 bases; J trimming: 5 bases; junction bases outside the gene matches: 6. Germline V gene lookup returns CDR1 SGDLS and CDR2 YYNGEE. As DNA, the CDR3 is TGTGCCAGCAGCGTAGGAGCGGGAGTAAGGGAGACCCAGTACTTC. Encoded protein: CASSVGAGVRETQYF.

The CDR3 nucleotides are TGTGCCAGCACCCCAGTTGGGGGAGGCCAAGAGACCCAGTACTTC. Its translation: CASTPVGGGQETQYF. The rearrangement uses TRBV6-5 and TRBJ2-5, with D possibly TRBD2 on 6 matching bases. The CDR3 runs 15 residues. Looked up from germline, CDR1 is MNHEY and CDR2 is SVGAGI. V was clipped by 7 bases and J by 1 base, with 16 bases between them.

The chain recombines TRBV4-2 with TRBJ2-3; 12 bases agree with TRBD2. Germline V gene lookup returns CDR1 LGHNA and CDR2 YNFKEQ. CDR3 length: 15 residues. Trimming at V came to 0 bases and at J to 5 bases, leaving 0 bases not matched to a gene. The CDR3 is CASSQELAGGDTQYF. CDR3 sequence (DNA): TGTGCCAGCAGCCAAGAACTAGCGGGGGGAGATACGCAGTATTTT.

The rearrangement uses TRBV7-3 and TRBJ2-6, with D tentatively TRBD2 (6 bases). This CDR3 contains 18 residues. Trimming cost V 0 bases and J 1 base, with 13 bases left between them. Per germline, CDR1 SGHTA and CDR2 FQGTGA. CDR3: CASSLTGTYRSGANVLTF. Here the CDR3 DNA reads TGTGCCAGCAGCTTAACCGGGACTTACCGTTCTGGGGCCAACGTCCTGACTTTC. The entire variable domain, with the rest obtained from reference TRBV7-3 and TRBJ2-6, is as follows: GAGVSQTPSNKVTEKGKYVELRCDPISGHTALYWYRQSLGQGPEFLIYFQGTGAADDSGLPNDRFFAVRPEGSVSTLKIQRTERGDSAVYLCASSLTGTYRSGANVLTFGAGSRLTVL.

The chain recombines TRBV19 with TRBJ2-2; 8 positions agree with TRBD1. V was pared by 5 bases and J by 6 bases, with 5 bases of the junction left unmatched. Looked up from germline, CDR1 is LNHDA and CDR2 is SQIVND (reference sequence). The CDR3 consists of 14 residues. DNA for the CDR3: TGTGCCAGTAGTCCCCACAGGGGGGCCGGGGAGCTGTTTTTT. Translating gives CASSPHRGAGELFF.

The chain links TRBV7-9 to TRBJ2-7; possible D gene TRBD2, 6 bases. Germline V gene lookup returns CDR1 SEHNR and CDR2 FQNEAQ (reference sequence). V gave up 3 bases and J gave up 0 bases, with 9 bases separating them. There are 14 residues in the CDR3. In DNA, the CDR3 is TGTGCCAGCAGCTTGGAGGGAGGCTCCTACGAGCAGTACTTC. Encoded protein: CASSLEGGSYEQYF.

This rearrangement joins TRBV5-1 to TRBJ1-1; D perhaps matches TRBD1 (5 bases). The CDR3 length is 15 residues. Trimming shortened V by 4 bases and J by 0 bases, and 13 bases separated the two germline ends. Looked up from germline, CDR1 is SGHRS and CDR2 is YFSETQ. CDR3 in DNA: TGCGCCAGCAGCCCGTGGACAAGGGTGAACACTGAAGCTTTCTTT. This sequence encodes CASSPWTRVNTEAFF.

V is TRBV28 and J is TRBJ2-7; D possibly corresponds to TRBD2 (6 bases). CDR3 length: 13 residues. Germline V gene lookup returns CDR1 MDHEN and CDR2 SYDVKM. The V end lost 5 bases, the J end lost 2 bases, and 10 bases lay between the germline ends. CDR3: CASSQDYTYEQYF. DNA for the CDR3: TGTGCCAGCAGTCAGGACTACACCTACGAGCAGTACTTC.

The chain's CDR3 is CGGNVGNTIYF. DNA for the CDR3: TGTGGAGGGAACGTCGGAAACACCATATATTTT. V is TRBV21-1 and J is TRBJ1-3. TRBV21-1 is an annotated pseudogene. The CDR3 is made up of 11 amino acids.

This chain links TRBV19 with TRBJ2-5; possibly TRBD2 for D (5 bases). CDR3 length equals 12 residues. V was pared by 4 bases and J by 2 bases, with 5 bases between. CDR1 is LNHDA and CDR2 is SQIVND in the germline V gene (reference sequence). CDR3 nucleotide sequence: TGTGCCAGTAGTACGGGGCAAGAGACCCAGTACTTC. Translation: CASSTGQETQYF.

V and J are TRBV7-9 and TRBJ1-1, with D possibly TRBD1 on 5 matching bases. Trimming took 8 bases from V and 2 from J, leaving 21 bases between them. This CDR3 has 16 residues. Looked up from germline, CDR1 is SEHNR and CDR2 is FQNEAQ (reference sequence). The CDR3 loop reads CASDAQRGRGNTEAFF. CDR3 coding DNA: TGTGCCAGCGATGCCCAACGGGGGAGAGGAAACACTGAAGCTTTCTTT.

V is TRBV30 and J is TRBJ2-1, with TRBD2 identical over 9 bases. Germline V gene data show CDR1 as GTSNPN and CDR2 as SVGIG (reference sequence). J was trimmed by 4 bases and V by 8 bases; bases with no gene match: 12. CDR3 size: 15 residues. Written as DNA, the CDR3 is TGTGCCGTCAACCCGACTAGCGGACTTTACAATGAGCAGTTCTTC. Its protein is CAVNPTSGLYNEQFF. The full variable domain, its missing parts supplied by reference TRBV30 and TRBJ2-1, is SQTIHQWPATLVQPVGSPLSLECTVEGTSNPNLYWYRQAAGRGLQLLFYSVGIGQISSEVPQNLSASRPQDRQFILSSKKLLLSDSGFYLCAVNPTSGLYNEQFFGPGTRLTVL.

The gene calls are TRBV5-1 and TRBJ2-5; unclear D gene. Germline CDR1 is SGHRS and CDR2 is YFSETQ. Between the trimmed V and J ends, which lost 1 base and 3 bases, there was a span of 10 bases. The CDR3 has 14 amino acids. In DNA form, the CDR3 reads TGCGCCAGCAGCTTGACCATTACGGAAGAGACCCAGTACTTC. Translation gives CASSLTITEETQYF.

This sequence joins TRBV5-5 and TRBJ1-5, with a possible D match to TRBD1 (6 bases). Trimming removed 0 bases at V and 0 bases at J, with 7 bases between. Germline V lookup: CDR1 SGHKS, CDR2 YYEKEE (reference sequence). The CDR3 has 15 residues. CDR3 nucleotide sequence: TGTGCCAGCAGCTTGGCGACAGGTAGCAATCAGCCCCAGCATTTT. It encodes CASSLATGSNQPQHF.

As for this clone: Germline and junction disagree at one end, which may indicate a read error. CDR3 nucleotide sequence: TGTGCCAGCAGGGCACAGGGGGTCACTGAAGATTTCTTT. This codes for CASRAQGVTEDFF. The rearrangement uses TRBV14 and TRBJ1-1, with 8 bases that match TRBD1. The germline V gene encodes CDR1 SGHDN and CDR2 FVKESK. There are 13 residues in the CDR3.

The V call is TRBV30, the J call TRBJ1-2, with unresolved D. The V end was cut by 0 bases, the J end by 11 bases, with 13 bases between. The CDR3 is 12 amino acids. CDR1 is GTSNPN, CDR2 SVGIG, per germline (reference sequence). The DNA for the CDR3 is TGTGCCTGGAGTGTATCGGCAGGTGGTTACACCTTC. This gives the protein CAWSVSAGGYTF.

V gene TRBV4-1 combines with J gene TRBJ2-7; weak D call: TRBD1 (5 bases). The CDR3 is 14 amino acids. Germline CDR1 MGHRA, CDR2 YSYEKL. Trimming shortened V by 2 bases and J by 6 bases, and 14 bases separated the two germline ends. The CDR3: CASSQPGWGPEQYF. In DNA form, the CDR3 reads TGCGCCAGCAGCCAACCCGGGTGGGGCCCCGAGCAGTACTTC.